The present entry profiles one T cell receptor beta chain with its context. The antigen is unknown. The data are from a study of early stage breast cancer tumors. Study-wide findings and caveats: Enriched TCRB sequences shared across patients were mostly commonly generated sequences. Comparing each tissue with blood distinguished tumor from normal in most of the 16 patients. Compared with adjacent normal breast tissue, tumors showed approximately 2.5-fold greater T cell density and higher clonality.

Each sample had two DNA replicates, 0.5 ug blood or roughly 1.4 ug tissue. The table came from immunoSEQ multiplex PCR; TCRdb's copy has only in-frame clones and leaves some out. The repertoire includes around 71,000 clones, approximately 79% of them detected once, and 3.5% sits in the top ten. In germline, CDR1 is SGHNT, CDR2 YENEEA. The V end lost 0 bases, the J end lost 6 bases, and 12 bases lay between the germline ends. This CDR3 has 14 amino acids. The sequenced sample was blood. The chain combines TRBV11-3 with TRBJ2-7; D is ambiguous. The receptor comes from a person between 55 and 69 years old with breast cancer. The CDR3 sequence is CASSLDPTVGEQYF. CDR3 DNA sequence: TGTGCCAGCAGCTTAGATCCAACAGTGGGCGAGCAGTACTTC. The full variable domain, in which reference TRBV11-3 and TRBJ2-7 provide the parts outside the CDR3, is EAGVVQSPRYKIIEKKQPVAFWCNPISGHNTLYWYLQNLGQGPELLIRYENEEAVDDSQLPKDRFSAERLKGVDSTLKIQPAELGDSAVYLCASSLDPTVGEQYFGPGTRLTVT.